The 6 T cell receptor beta chains in this list originate from one sample, sequenced in a study of T cells in Graves' hyperthyroidism and ophthalmopathy. The TCR beta CDR3 regions underwent amplification using RNA transcripts as the source. The TCR CDR3 first-round RT-PCR relied on the HTBI primer set. TCRdb processed the multiplex PCR reads anew with MiXCR; each CDR3 protein has one entry. Of under 350,000 distinct CDR3 sequences detected, roughly 15% appear once; the ten largest clones hold around 32%. The sequencing sample was made of blood. The receptors were gathered from a woman aged 40 to 49 with Graves' ophthalmopathy.

The CDR3 DNA reads as TGTGCCAGCAGCGTAACAACAGTAGACTCTGGAAACACCATATATTTT. It is translated as CASSVTTVDSGNTIYF. V gene TRBV9 combines with J gene TRBJ1-3; D not resolved. V lost 1 base and J lost 0, with 11 bases in between. The CDR3 spans 16 residues. CDR1 and CDR2 from the germline V gene are SGDLS and YYNGEE.

In regard to this clonotype: The junction differs from germline at one of its ends, possibly a read error. The rearrangement links TRBV7-9 to TRBJ2-5, with unresolved D. The better agreement between TRBJ2-1 and the DNA end casts doubt on the J call. CDR3 length: 15 residues. Germline V CDR1 and CDR2: SEHNR, FQNEAQ (reference sequence). Here the CDR3 reads CASSHDSSSLETQFF. The CDR3 DNA is TGCGCCAGCAGCCACGACTCGTCATCCTTGGAGACCCAGTTCTTC.

V usage is TRBV6-2 or TRBV6-3 and J usage is TRBJ2-5; D is possibly TRBD1 (6 bases). Germline CDR1 reads MNHEY; CDR2 reads SVGEGT. V was pared by 7 bases and J by 4 bases, with 16 bases between. CDR3 size: 14 residues. The CDR3 nucleotides read TGTGCCAGCAATCCATGGGGGCCTGGAGAGACCCAGTACTTC. Amino acids: CASNPWGPGETQYF.

This clonotype was observed a few times. The gene calls are TRBV27 and TRBJ2-5, with TRBD2 matching 8 bases. This CDR3 region has 14 residues. The J segment lost 5 bases and the V segment lost 9 bases, leaving 11 bases of the junction unmatched. The V gene's germline CDR1 is MNHEY and CDR2 SMNVEV (reference sequence). CDR3 sequence reads: CASQQAGAGETQYF. The CDR3 bases are TGTGCCAGTCAGCAAGCGGGAGCCGGTGAGACCCAGTACTTC.

Only a few counts were recorded for this clonotype. This chain links TRBV29-1 with TRBJ1-2, with D unresolved. The germline CDR1 and CDR2 sequences are SQVTM and ANQGSEA. The CDR3 has 11 amino acids. The V and J ends lost 5 bases and 4 bases respectively, with 8 bases between them. The CDR3 bases are TGCAGCGTTTTCCTGGGCTATGGCTACACCTTC. Residues: CSVFLGYGYTF.

The chain couples TRBV28 to TRBJ2-1, with 8 positions matching TRBD1. V dropped 6 bases and J dropped 8; count of bases not matched to a gene: 18. Germline V gene sequence: CDR1 MDHEN, CDR2 SYDVKM. The CDR3 is 17 residues long. The CDR3 loop reads CASSLRTGQLGSDEQFF. The DNA of the CDR3 is TGTGCCAGCAGCCTACGGACAGGGCAGTTGGGTTCCGATGAGCAGTTCTTC.